The 4 T cell receptor beta chains below come from one sample, sequenced in a study of PD-L1 blockade in urothelial cancer (dated by TCRdb to about 2017). Library prep was done by the immunoSEQ multiplex PCR assay. TCRdb took this table from immuneACCESS and kept in-frame rearrangements with V and J called. Such tables lack part of the clones; where checked against another copy, unresolved V genes explain under half of the gap, and the rest is unexplained. The sample contains 90,000 to 130,000 clones, 80% to 95% of them found a single time. 3% to 4.5% of the sample rests with the top ten. The time point label of this sample denotes: peripheral blood 6 weeks after treatment start. The sample consisted of PBMCs, taken around atezolizumab (anti-PD-L1) treatment. Source of these receptors: a man aged 55 to 70 with urothelial cancer.

The V and J genes are TRBV4-3 and TRBJ1-2, with D tentatively TRBD1 (6 bases). Looked up from germline, CDR1 is LGHNA and CDR2 is YSLEER. The CDR3 extends over 15 amino acids. V lost 1 base, J lost 2 bases, and 11 bases lay in between. The CDR3 sequence: CASSQGTGNNYGYTF. DNA of the CDR3: TGCGCCAGCAGCCAAGGCACAGGGAACAACTATGGCTACACCTTC.

CDR3 loop: CASSLVMGARAQETQYF. The CDR3 DNA reads as TGCGCCAGCAGCTTGGTCATGGGGGCCCGGGCCCAAGAGACCCAGTACTTC. The V gene is TRBV5-1, the J gene TRBJ2-5; TRBD1 is a possible D gene (6 bases). The CDR3 length is 17 residues. Trimming took 0 bases from V and 1 from J, leaving 16 bases between them. The germline V gene has CDR1 SGHRS and CDR2 YFSETQ.

The DNA for the CDR3 is TGTGCCAGCAGCCTTGGGGGACAGGGGGACATTAATGAAAAACTGTTTTTT. Amino acids: CASSLGGQGDINEKLFF. The rearrangement links TRBV5-6 to TRBJ1-4; 11 bases are shared with TRBD1. Germline trimming cut 4 bases from V and 4 bases from J; bases unmatched to any gene: 9. The length of the CDR3 is 17 residues. Germline CDR1 is SGHDT and CDR2 is YYEEEE.

The V gene is TRBV9, the J gene TRBJ2-3; 9 bases map to TRBD2. The V gene's germline CDR1 is SGDLS and CDR2 YYNGEE. The CDR3 sequence is 16 residues long. V shed 0 bases, J shed 5 bases, and the junction held 7 bases outside the gene matches. The CDR3 DNA is TGTGCCAGCAGCGTAGGTCTAGCGGGGCTTGGAGATACGCAGTATTTT. This sequence encodes CASSVGLAGLGDTQYF.